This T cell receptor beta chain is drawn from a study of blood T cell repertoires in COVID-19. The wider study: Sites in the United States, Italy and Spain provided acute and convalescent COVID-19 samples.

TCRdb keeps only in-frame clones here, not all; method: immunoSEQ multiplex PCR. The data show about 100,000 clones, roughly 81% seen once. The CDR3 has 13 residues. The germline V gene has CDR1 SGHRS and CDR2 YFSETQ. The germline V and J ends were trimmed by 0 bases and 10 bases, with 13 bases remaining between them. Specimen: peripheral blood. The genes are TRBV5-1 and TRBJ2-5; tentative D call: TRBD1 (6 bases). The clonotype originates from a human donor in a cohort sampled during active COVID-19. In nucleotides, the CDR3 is TGCGCCAGCAGCTTGGAGAGCCAGGGGATCCAGTACTTC. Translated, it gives CASSLESQGIQYF.